This TCR beta chain was captured by sequencing in a study of T cell clonality in common variable immunodeficiency. Findings and limits, study-wide: Compared with controls, CVID subjects had fewer shared TCRbeta clones. Compared with healthy controls, CVID subjects showed increased TCRbeta clonality, mostly in about a third.

Patients and controls were mostly of Caucasian heritage. There are 17 residues in the CDR3. Per the germline V gene, CDR1 is MGHRA and CDR2 is YSYEKL. V was shortened by 1 base and J by 1 base, with 14 bases between the two germline ends. This clone was seen ten or more times. Its antigen is not known. Sequencing ends 3 residues short of the CDR3 end; the germline J gene provides the rest. Using immunoSEQ multiplex PCR, the repertoire was profiled, and TCRdb retains in-frame clones only, with some absent. This record lists tens of thousands of clones, none seen once only, and the top ten clones contain approximately 5.5%.

The sequence was obtained from a person aged 18-70 years in good health. Specimen: peripheral blood mononuclear cells. This chain joins TRBV4-1 and TRBJ1-5; possible D gene TRBD1, 6 bases. Partial CDR3 DNA: TGCGCCAGCAGCCAAGGACGCCAGGACAGCAGCAATCAGCCC. It is translated as CASSQGRQDSSNQP. The whole CDR3 region reads CASSQGRQDSSNQPQHF.